One sample yielded the 4 T cell receptor beta chains listed below, sequenced in a study of blood T cell repertoires in COVID-19. Method: immunoSEQ multiplex PCR; TCRdb's copy keeps in-frame clones and lacks some. The sample lists roughly 120,000 clones; less than 85% were seen once. The sample comprised peripheral blood. These receptors were obtained from a human donor with acute or convalescent COVID-19. The donor label of this sample is uncertain.

This rearrangement joins TRBV6-6 to TRBJ1-5, with 7 bases lining up with TRBD1. V shed 5 bases and J 7 bases; nucleotides not matched to a gene: 8. The germline CDR1 and CDR2 sequences are MNHNY and SVGAGI (reference sequence). The CDR3 length is 14 residues. This chain's CDR3 is CASSNQGGWQPQHF. In DNA form, the CDR3 reads TGTGCCAGCAGTAACCAGGGGGGATGGCAGCCCCAGCATTTT.

This sequence joins TRBV5-1 and TRBJ1-3, with D possibly being TRBD1 (6 bases). Between the trimmed V and J ends, which lost 1 base and 4 bases, there was a span of 9 bases. This CDR3 comprises 14 residues. Germline loops: CDR1 SGHRS, CDR2 YFSETQ. As DNA, the CDR3 is TGCGCCAGCAGCTTGCAGGGGACGGGAAACACCATATATTTT. Translating it yields CASSLQGTGNTIYF. Using reference TRBV5-1 and TRBJ1-3 for the parts outside the CDR3, the full variable domain is KAGVTQTPRYLIKTRGQQVTLSCSPISGHRSVSWYQQTPGQGLQFLFEYFSETQRNKGNFPGRFSGRQFSNSRSEMNVSTLELGDSALYLCASSLQGTGNTIYFGEGSWLTVV.

The chain joins TRBV10-3 to TRBJ2-4, with 9 bases matching TRBD2. J lost 3 bases, V lost 4 bases, and 4 bases had no gene match. The CDR3 contains 15 residues. Germline V CDR1 and CDR2: ENHRY, SYGVKD. CDR3 sequence: CAISAAGGNKNIQYF. CDR3 sequence (DNA): TGTGCCATCAGTGCAGCGGGGGGAAACAAAAACATTCAGTACTTC.

The J gene is TRBJ1-5, the V gene TRBV6-5; 9 nucleotides agree with TRBD1. V lost 6 bases, J lost 7 bases, and 10 bases stayed unmatched. CDR3 length: 15 amino acids. Germline lookup yields CDR1 MNHEY and CDR2 SVGAGI. For the CDR3, the DNA is TGTGCCAGCAGCTCATTACAGGGGGCTCTACAGCCCCAGCATTTT. Encoded protein: CASSSLQGALQPQHF.